This is a list of T cell receptor beta chains from one sample in a study of shared clonotypes between healthy human individuals. Libraries were prepared by immunoSEQ multiplex PCR; TCRdb keeps only in-frame clonotypes and omits some of them. Among some 2,000,000 clones listed, approximately 94% were seen once. Sequenced input: naive CD4+ T cells sorted from blood. The receptors stem from a man in his late teens or twenties in good health. CDR3s include the opening cysteine and the closing phenylalanine or tryptophan. The order of the fields is D gene, clone size, J gene, V gene, CDR3 protein, CDR3 DNA. D genes are given only for firm matches. Where a row states a size, it is once, few, many or the class of an expanded clone; other rows omit it.

TRBD2 | - | TRBJ2-3 | TRBV5-1 | CASSLISGGAADTQYF | TGCGCCAGCAGCCTTATTAGCGGGGGGGCCGCAGATACGCAGTATTTT
- | - | TRBJ1-3 | TRBV6-1 | CASIFGGGGNTIYF | TGTGCCAGCATATTCGGGGGTGGAGGAAACACCATATATTTT
- | - | TRBJ2-3 | TRBV30 | CAWSAPRGTDTQYF | TGTGCCTGGAGTGCCCCCCGGGGCACAGATACGCAGTATTTT
- | - | TRBJ2-2 | TRBV7-9 | CASSSRPGSSTGELFF | TGTGCCAGCAGCTCACGACCAGGGAGTAGCACCGGGGAGCTGTTTTTT
- | - | TRBJ2-3 | TRBV14 | CASTGKRSTDTQYF | TGTGCCAGCACAGGGAAGAGGAGCACAGATACGCAGTATTTT
- | - | TRBJ2-5 | TRBV6-5 | CASSAPQETQYF | TGTGCCAGCAGTGCCCCCCAAGAGACCCAGTACTTC
- | - | TRBJ1-2 | TRBV11-2 | CASSQDRSSYGYTF | TGCGCCAGCAGCCAAGATCGCAGCTCTTATGGCTACACCTTC
- | - | TRBJ1-2 | TRBV6-5 | CASSYSGDYGYTF | TGTGCCAGCAGTTACTCGGGCGACTATGGCTACACCTTC
- | - | TRBJ1-5 | TRBV19 | CATLGSSNQPQHF | TGTGCCACCCTAGGGAGTAGCAATCAGCCCCAGCATTTT
TRBD2 | - | TRBJ2-4 | TRBV7-2 | CASSSNVGGWNIQYF | TGTGCCAGCAGCTCGAATGTGGGGGGGTGGAACATTCAGTACTTC
- | - | TRBJ2-7 | TRBV6-1 | CASSEVWGSYEQYF | TGTGCCAGCAGTGAGGTATGGGGCTCCTACGAGCAGTACTTC
- | - | TRBJ2-5 | TRBV15 | CATRRGGQETQYF | TGTGCCACCAGGAGGGGGGGACAAGAGACCCAGTACTTC
- | - | TRBJ2-5 | TRBV7-9 | CASSLALASETQYF | TGTGCCAGCAGCTTAGCGCTAGCAAGTGAGACCCAGTACTTC
TRBD2 | - | TRBJ2-1 | TRBV10-3 | CAIRSSLAGKVNEQFF | TGTGCCATCAGGAGTTCACTAGCGGGGAAGGTCAATGAGCAGTTCTTC
- | - | TRBJ2-2 | TRBV2 | CASITDSTGELFF | TGTGCCAGCATTACGGACTCCACCGGGGAGCTGTTTTTT
- | - | TRBJ1-1 | TRBV30 | CAWSPPPRINTEAFF | TGTGCCTGGAGTCCCCCGCCGCGAATAAACACTGAAGCTTTCTTT
TRBD1 | once | TRBJ2-7 | TRBV6-1 | CASSRQGEFYEQYF | TGTGCCAGCAGTCGACAGGGGGAATTCTACGAGCAGTACTTC
- | - | TRBJ1-1 | TRBV5-1 | CASSQTGYTEAFF | TGCGCCAGCAGCCAAACTGGGTACACTGAAGCTTTCTTT
- | - | TRBJ1-5 | TRBV7-9 | CASSSTGLEQPQHF | TGTGCCAGCAGCTCCACAGGGTTAGAGCAGCCCCAGCATTTT
- | - | TRBJ1-2 | TRBV6-5 | CASSTTKATNYGYTF | TGTGCCAGCAGCACGACCAAGGCTACTAACTATGGCTACACCTTC
TRBD1 | - | TRBJ1-1 | TRBV6-1 | CASSLEQGLTEAFF | TGTGCCAGCAGTCTGGAACAGGGGCTAACTGAAGCTTTCTTT
TRBD1 | - | TRBJ1-1 | TRBV6-5 | CASSYADRGGAGAFF | TGTGCCAGCAGTTACGCCGACAGGGGAGGAGCGGGAGCTTTCTTT
- | once | TRBJ1-1 | TRBV10-3 | CAISETQEGTEAFF | TGTGCCATCAGTGAGACACAGGAGGGGACTGAAGCTTTCTTT